A selection of T cell receptor beta chains follows, all from one sample in a study of PD-L1 blockade in urothelial cancer. Some clones are missing from TCRdb's copy, which holds only in-frame ones; the method was immunoSEQ multiplex PCR. The sample includes some 45,000 clones, about 88% of them seen just once. The sample in question was PBMCs, obtained around atezolizumab (anti-PD-L1) treatment. Receptors originate from a donor at least 40 years old with urothelial cancer. CDR3s include the opening cysteine and the closing phenylalanine or tryptophan. Fields, in order: V gene, D gene, clone size, CDR3 length, J gene, CDR3 protein, CDR3 DNA. The D gene is left open where the match is weak. Rows give clone size only sometimes, using once, few, many, or a class for an expanded clone.

v_call: TRBV7-9
d_call: NA
clone_size: NA
cdr3_length: 15
j_call: TRBJ1-2
cdr3_aa: CASSLARVSDYGYTF
cdr3_nt: TGTGCCAGCAGCTTAGCCCGGGTTTCCGACTATGGCTACACCTTC

v_call: TRBV7-3
d_call: NA
clone_size: NA
cdr3_length: 15
j_call: TRBJ1-1
cdr3_aa: CASSPRGGAVAEAFF
cdr3_nt: TGTGCCAGCAGCCCGCGGGGGGGGGCGGTGGCTGAAGCTTTCTTT

v_call: TRBV13
d_call: TRBD1
clone_size: NA
cdr3_length: 15
j_call: TRBJ2-1
cdr3_aa: CASSVTGGTYNEQFF
cdr3_nt: TGTGCCAGCAGCGTCACAGGGGGAACCTACAATGAGCAGTTCTTC

v_call: TRBV11-2
d_call: TRBD2
clone_size: once
cdr3_length: 17
j_call: TRBJ2-5
cdr3_aa: CASSSSLAGGPWETQYF
cdr3_nt: TGTGCCAGCAGCTCATCATTAGCGGGAGGGCCCTGGGAGACCCAGTACTTC

v_call: TRBV7-3
d_call: NA
clone_size: NA
cdr3_length: 15
j_call: TRBJ2-3
cdr3_aa: CASSLTVTRGSTQYF
cdr3_nt: TGTGCCAGCAGCTTAACGGTGACTAGGGGTTCTACGCAGTATTTT

v_call: TRBV27
d_call: NA
clone_size: NA
cdr3_length: 12
j_call: TRBJ2-1
cdr3_aa: CASTGQVNEQFF
cdr3_nt: TGTGCCAGCACTGGGCAGGTCAATGAGCAGTTCTTC

v_call: TRBV5-1
d_call: TRBD1
clone_size: NA
cdr3_length: 14
j_call: TRBJ2-7
cdr3_aa: CASSPAAGGAEQYF
cdr3_nt: TGCGCCAGCAGCCCGGCGGCAGGGGGCGCCGAGCAGTACTTC

v_call: TRBV7-6
d_call: NA
clone_size: few
cdr3_length: 14
j_call: TRBJ2-5
cdr3_aa: CASSLGRLAETQYF
cdr3_nt: TGTGCCAGCAGCTTAGGAAGGCTAGCGGAGACCCAGTACTTC

v_call: TRBV6-5
d_call: NA
clone_size: NA
cdr3_length: 13
j_call: TRBJ1-4
cdr3_aa: CASQGRNGEKLFF
cdr3_nt: TGTGCCAGCCAGGGGCGGAATGGTGAAAAACTGTTTTTT

v_call: TRBV7-2
d_call: NA
clone_size: once
cdr3_length: 13
j_call: TRBJ2-1
cdr3_aa: CASSPGWGDEQFF
cdr3_nt: TGTGCCAGCAGCCCCGGGTGGGGGGATGAGCAGTTCTTC

v_call: TRBV19
d_call: TRBD1
clone_size: NA
cdr3_length: 15
j_call: TRBJ2-7
cdr3_aa: CASSRQGAPSYEQYF
cdr3_nt: TGTGCCAGTAGTCGGCAGGGGGCCCCCTCCTACGAGCAGTACTTC

v_call: TRBV9
d_call: TRBD1
clone_size: few
cdr3_length: 18
j_call: TRBJ2-4
cdr3_aa: CASSVGPIDRGGGNIQYF
cdr3_nt: TGTGCCAGCAGCGTAGGGCCAATTGACAGGGGTGGAGGAAACATTCAGTACTTC

v_call: TRBV15
d_call: TRBD2
clone_size: NA
cdr3_length: 15
j_call: TRBJ2-1
cdr3_aa: CATNFGGSSYNEQFF
cdr3_nt: TGTGCCACCAATTTCGGGGGGAGCTCCTACAATGAGCAGTTCTTC

v_call: TRBV5-1
d_call: NA
clone_size: NA
cdr3_length: 12
j_call: TRBJ2-7
cdr3_aa: CASSLESYEQYF
cdr3_nt: TGCGCCAGCAGCTTGGAGAGCTACGAGCAGTACTTC

v_call: TRBV9
d_call: NA
clone_size: NA
cdr3_length: 16
j_call: TRBJ1-1
cdr3_aa: CASSPRGGTMNTEAFF
cdr3_nt: TGTGCCAGCAGCCCACGGGGGGGAACCATGAACACTGAAGCTTTCTTT

v_call: TRBV19
d_call: NA
clone_size: NA
cdr3_length: 13
j_call: TRBJ1-4
cdr3_aa: CASSAQGNEKLFF
cdr3_nt: TGTGCCAGTAGCGCTCAGGGTAATGAAAAACTGTTTTTT

v_call: TRBV9
d_call: NA
clone_size: NA
cdr3_length: 17
j_call: TRBJ2-3
cdr3_aa: CASSVGLFYRSTDTQYF
cdr3_nt: TGTGCCAGCAGCGTAGGTCTCTTCTACCGCTCCACAGATACGCAGTATTTT

v_call: TRBV10-3
d_call: TRBD2
clone_size: NA
cdr3_length: 14
j_call: TRBJ2-7
cdr3_aa: CAISEGLATYEQYF
cdr3_nt: TGTGCCATCAGTGAGGGACTAGCGACTTACGAGCAGTACTTC

v_call: TRBV2
d_call: TRBD1
clone_size: NA
cdr3_length: 10
j_call: TRBJ1-4
cdr3_aa: CASRGTATVF
cdr3_nt: TGTGCCAGCAGGGGGACAGCGACGGTTTTT

v_call: TRBV7-3
d_call: TRBD2
clone_size: NA
cdr3_length: 15
j_call: TRBJ2-3
cdr3_aa: CASSLTGAGGGTQYF
cdr3_nt: TGTGCCAGCAGCTTAACGGGGGCGGGAGGGGGTACGCAGTATTTT

v_call: TRBV5-1
d_call: NA
clone_size: NA
cdr3_length: 14
j_call: TRBJ2-5
cdr3_aa: CASSLSLAGETQYF
cdr3_nt: TGCGCCAGCAGCTTGTCCCTAGCCGGGGAGACCCAGTACTTC

v_call: TRBV6-6
d_call: TRBD2
clone_size: NA
cdr3_length: 15
j_call: TRBJ2-3
cdr3_aa: CASSPLAGVSDTQYF
cdr3_nt: TGTGCCAGCAGCCCACTAGCGGGAGTGTCAGATACGCAGTATTTT

v_call: TRBV19
d_call: NA
clone_size: NA
cdr3_length: 14
j_call: TRBJ2-7
cdr3_aa: CAGPTEGHGYEQYF
cdr3_nt: TGTGCCGGGCCAACCGAGGGTCATGGGTACGAGCAGTACTTC

v_call: TRBV5-8
d_call: TRBD2
clone_size: NA
cdr3_length: 18
j_call: TRBJ2-1
cdr3_aa: CASTFTGTSGSSGNEQFF
cdr3_nt: TGTGCCAGCACCTTCACCGGGACTAGCGGGAGTTCTGGCAATGAGCAGTTCTTC

v_call: TRBV7-8
d_call: TRBD1
clone_size: NA
cdr3_length: 16
j_call: TRBJ2-1
cdr3_aa: CASSPTGEGAYNEQFF
cdr3_nt: TGTGCCAGCAGCCCGACAGGGGAAGGGGCCTACAATGAGCAGTTCTTC

v_call: TRBV25-1
d_call: TRBD2
clone_size: NA
cdr3_length: 17
j_call: TRBJ2-1
cdr3_aa: CASSESPGLAGVGEQFF
cdr3_nt: TGTGCCAGCAGTGAGTCCCCGGGACTAGCGGGAGTGGGTGAGCAGTTCTTC

v_call: TRBV5-1
d_call: TRBD1
clone_size: NA
cdr3_length: 15
j_call: TRBJ1-2
cdr3_aa: CASSLGTGDTYGYTF
cdr3_nt: TGCGCCAGCAGCTTAGGGACAGGGGATACCTATGGCTACACCTTC

v_call: TRBV7-3
d_call: NA
clone_size: NA
cdr3_length: 13
j_call: TRBJ1-1
cdr3_aa: CASSPVPNTEAFF
cdr3_nt: TGTGCCAGCAGCCCTGTCCCGAACACTGAAGCTTTCTTT

v_call: TRBV5-1
d_call: TRBD1
clone_size: NA
cdr3_length: 14
j_call: TRBJ2-5
cdr3_aa: CASSLGTVKETQYF
cdr3_nt: TGCGCCAGCAGCCTGGGGACAGTTAAAGAGACCCAGTACTTC